Presented here are 6 T cell receptor beta chains from one specimen sequenced in a study of cytomegalovirus exposure and HLA in healthy donors. The primer mix had 60 Vbeta and 13 Jbeta primers. Libraries were prepared by immunoSEQ multiplex PCR; TCRdb keeps only in-frame clonotypes and omits some of them. The sample carries tens of thousands of clones, 82% recorded once. Sequenced: PBMCs. These TCRs come from a man over 45 in good health and CMV-seronegative.

The chain has TRBV5-1 and TRBJ2-3; 10 bases align to TRBD2. This CDR3 has 16 residues. Trimming at V came to 4 bases and at J to 3 bases, leaving 8 bases not matched to a gene. CDR1 is SGHRS, CDR2 YFSETQ, per germline. The CDR3 sequence: CASSPTGTSATDTQYF. CDR3 coding DNA: TGCGCCAGCAGCCCGACAGGGACTAGCGCAACAGATACGCAGTATTTT.

V gene TRBV5-1 combines with J gene TRBJ2-1; 10 positions agree with TRBD2. Germline V CDR1 and CDR2: SGHRS, YFSETQ. J lost 5 bases, V lost 5 bases, and 10 bases had no gene match. The CDR3 loop spans 16 amino acids. CDR3 bases: TGCGCCAGCAGACCCAGGACTAGCGGTGGAGACAATGAGCAGTTCTTC. This codes for CASRPRTSGGDNEQFF.

This chain links TRBV4-2 with TRBJ1-4, with TRBD1 matching over 7 bases. The CDR3 runs 15 residues. CDR1 LGHNA and CDR2 YNFKEQ come from the germline V gene. Trimming took 0 bases from V and 2 from J; bases not matched to a gene: 0. The CDR3 loop is CASSQETGTNEKLFF. DNA for the CDR3: TGTGCCAGCAGCCAAGAGACAGGGACTAATGAAAAACTGTTTTTT.

The V and J genes are TRBV19 and TRBJ1-1; D unresolved. Germline V gene data show CDR1 as LNHDA and CDR2 as SQIVND (reference sequence). The CDR3 runs 15 residues. V gave up 4 bases and J gave up 0 bases, with 12 bases separating them. CDR3 region: CASSTLLRVNTEAFF. DNA for the CDR3: TGTGCCAGTAGTACCCTCTTGAGGGTGAACACTGAAGCTTTCTTT.

The chain is built from TRBV9 and TRBJ1-1; D is possibly TRBD1 (5 bases). The CDR3 contains 16 residues. The V and J ends lost 0 bases and 1 base respectively, with 13 bases between them. Germline CDR1 is SGDLS and CDR2 is YYNGEE. The DNA of the CDR3 is TGTGCCAGCAGCGTAGAGGACACCCGTTCGAACACTGAAGCTTTCTTT. Translating it yields CASSVEDTRSNTEAFF.

The chain recombines TRBV29-1 with TRBJ2-2, with 7 bases that match TRBD1. V shed 1 base, J shed 4 bases, and the junction held 6 bases outside the gene matches. The germline CDR1 and CDR2 sequences are SQVTM and ANQGSEA. The CDR3 covers 15 residues. The CDR3 protein is CSVEGRPGGTGELFF. The CDR3, as DNA: TGCAGCGTTGAAGGGAGGCCAGGGGGCACCGGGGAGCTGTTTTTT.